This is a list of T cell receptor beta chains from one sample in a study of blood T cell repertoires in COVID-19. Clones were sequenced by immunoSEQ multiplex PCR, and TCRdb holds only the in-frame ones, with some missing. The sample holds approximately 170,000 clones, just under 85% seen once. Sequences were obtained from peripheral blood. These receptors were collected from an elderly woman with COVID-19, enrolled during active disease. The CDR3 runs from the conserved cysteine through the conserved F or W. The D gene is left open where the match is weak. Some rows mark clone size as missing; the rest say once, few, many or name a class of expanded clone.

v_gene	j_gene	abundance	len	d_gene	CDR3aa	CDR3nt
TRBV7-3	TRBJ1-1	NA	13	NA	CASSLVRQSQAFF	TGTGCCAGCAGCTTAGTTAGACAATCTCAAGCTTTCTTT
TRBV4-1	TRBJ2-1	NA	16	TRBD2	CASSQSWAGGRNEQFF	TGCGCCAGCAGCCAATCTTGGGCGGGGGGGAGAAATGAGCAGTTCTTC
TRBV18	TRBJ2-7	NA	16	TRBD2	CASSSSSGGRWGEQYF	TGTGCCAGCTCATCGAGTAGCGGGGGCAGATGGGGGGAGCAGTACTTC
TRBV2	TRBJ2-5	NA	14	NA	CASSVLSVQETQYF	TGTGCCAGCAGTGTCCTGAGCGTCCAAGAGACCCAGTACTTC
TRBV28	TRBJ1-1	NA	15	TRBD1	CASSSLGQGAPEAFF	TGTGCCAGCAGTTCCCTCGGACAGGGGGCCCCTGAAGCTTTCTTT
TRBV6-5	TRBJ1-1	NA	16	NA	CASSFRSRSRENEAFF	TGTGCCAGCAGTTTTCGATCCCGAAGTCGGGAGAATGAAGCTTTCTTT
TRBV19	TRBJ2-7	NA	15	TRBD2	CASSILAGGSIEQYF	TGTGCCAGTAGTATCCTAGCGGGAGGATCGATCGAGCAGTACTTC
TRBV30	TRBJ1-2	NA	11	NA	CAWGDFYGYTF	TGTGCCTGGGGTGACTTCTATGGCTACACCTTC
TRBV18	TRBJ1-1	NA	15	TRBD1	CASSPPDRGITEAFF	TGTGCCAGCTCACCACCGGACAGGGGGATCACTGAAGCTTTCTTT
TRBV10-3	TRBJ2-3	NA	15	TRBD1	CAISLGQGAADTQYF	TGTGCCATCAGTCTGGGACAGGGGGCGGCAGATACGCAGTATTTT
TRBV5-5	TRBJ1-5	NA	14	NA	CASSSQGGSQPQHF	TGTGCCAGCAGCTCCCAGGGAGGATCTCAGCCCCAGCATTTT
TRBV9	TRBJ2-3	NA	15	TRBD2	CASSGTSGPGDTQYF	TGTGCCAGCAGCGGAACTAGCGGGCCAGGGGATACGCAGTATTTT
TRBV2	TRBJ2-2	NA	14	TRBD2	CASTTSGRNGELFF	TGTGCCAGCACGACTAGCGGGAGAAACGGGGAGCTGTTTTTT
TRBV2	TRBJ2-2	few	15	NA	CASSEIEANTGELFF	TGTGCCAGCAGTGAAATAGAAGCGAACACCGGGGAGCTGTTTTTT
TRBV3-1/TRBV3-2	TRBJ2-2	NA	12	TRBD2	CAITSVTGELFF	TGTGCCATTACTAGCGTGACCGGGGAGCTGTTTTTT
TRBV6-5	TRBJ2-7	NA	15	TRBD1	CASRGTGALAYEQYF	TGTGCCAGCAGGGGGACAGGGGCCTTAGCCTACGAGCAGTACTTC
TRBV13	TRBJ2-7	NA	15	TRBD2	CASSHDTGGGYEQYF	TGTGCCAGCAGCCACGACACGGGAGGAGGCTACGAGCAGTACTTC
TRBV10-3	TRBJ2-5	NA	15	TRBD2	CAISEGGGVKETQYF	TGTGCCATCAGTGAGGGCGGGGGGGTCAAAGAGACCCAGTACTTC
TRBV5-1	TRBJ1-1	NA	16	TRBD1	CASSLAGRQGGAEAFF	TGCGCCAGCAGCTTGGCCGGGCGGCAGGGGGGAGCCGAAGCTTTCTTT
TRBV12-3/TRBV12-4	TRBJ2-1	once	13	NA	CASSSGQIDEQFF	TGTGCCAGCAGTTCGGGACAAATCGATGAGCAGTTCTTC
TRBV2	TRBJ2-1	NA	11	NA	CASRSYNEQFF	TGTGCCAGCCGTAGTTACAATGAGCAGTTCTTC
TRBV5-5	TRBJ1-5	NA	14	NA	CASSATGQSQPQHF	TGTGCCAGCAGCGCAACAGGGCAGAGTCAGCCCCAGCATTTT
TRBV18	TRBJ1-4	NA	14	NA	CASSPRQSNEKLFF	TGTGCCAGCTCACCAAGACAGAGTAATGAAAAACTGTTTTTT
TRBV7-9	TRBJ1-1	NA	16	TRBD1	CASSPRTGGKNTEAFF	TGTGCCAGCAGCCCGCGGACAGGGGGGAAGAACACTGAAGCTTTCTTT
TRBV19	TRBJ1-6	NA	15	TRBD1	CASSNRDRYNSPLHF	TGTGCCAGTAGTAATCGGGACAGGTATAATTCACCCCTCCACTTT
TRBV11-2	TRBJ1-4	NA	14	NA	CASSFGGAPGKLFF	TGTGCCAGCAGCTTTGGAGGGGCGCCGGGGAAACTGTTTTTT
TRBV6-2/TRBV6-3	TRBJ1-1	NA	15	NA	CASSLYREIPTEAFF	TGTGCCAGCAGCCTTTACAGGGAAATTCCCACTGAAGCTTTCTTT
TRBV2	TRBJ2-3	NA	17	TRBD2	CASSDGTSGLLPVTQYF	TGTGCCAGCAGTGACGGGACTAGCGGATTGCTCCCAGTGACGCAGTATTTT
TRBV2	TRBJ2-7	NA	12	TRBD1	CASSTQGYEQYF	TGTGCCAGCAGCACACAGGGGTACGAGCAGTACTTC
TRBV6-2/TRBV6-3	TRBJ2-3	few	16	TRBD2	CASSYSRTSGEDTQYF	TGTGCCAGCAGTTACTCCCGGACTAGCGGGGAGGATACGCAGTATTTT
TRBV7-2	TRBJ2-1	NA	16	TRBD1	CASRHKPGQGNNEQFF	TGTGCCAGCAGACATAAACCGGGACAGGGGAATAATGAGCAGTTCTTC
TRBV27	TRBJ1-2	NA	16	TRBD1	CASSPAPGQIGYGYTF	TGTGCCAGCAGCCCGGCCCCGGGACAGATCGGCTATGGCTACACCTTC
TRBV3-1/TRBV3-2	TRBJ2-3	NA	14	NA	CASRQLGRTDTQYF	TGTGCCAGCAGGCAGTTGGGGAGAACAGATACGCAGTATTTT
TRBV19	TRBJ1-4	NA	14	NA	CASSIGTTNEKLFF	TGTGCCAGTAGTATCGGGACAACTAATGAAAAACTGTTTTTT
TRBV7-2	TRBJ2-1	NA	14	NA	CASSSLGDYNEQFF	TGTGCCAGCAGCTCCCTAGGCGACTACAATGAGCAGTTCTTC
TRBV5-1	TRBJ2-1	NA	15	NA	CASSLVGRRDNEQFF	TGCGCCAGCAGCTTGGTTGGACGCAGGGACAATGAGCAGTTCTTC
TRBV3-1/TRBV3-2	TRBJ2-1	NA	14	NA	CASSQKLMTGEQFF	TGTGCCAGCAGCCAAAAATTGATGACCGGGGAGCAGTTCTTC
TRBV7-9	TRBJ1-4	NA	14	TRBD1	CASSLNRGYEKLFF	TGTGCCAGCAGCTTGAACAGGGGTTATGAAAAACTGTTTTTT
TRBV4-2	TRBJ2-2	few	15	NA	CASSPRRGGTGELFF	TGTGCCAGCAGTCCTAGGAGAGGGGGCACCGGGGAGCTGTTTTTT
TRBV12-3/TRBV12-4	TRBJ2-5	NA	13	TRBD1	CASGQGREETQYF	TGTGCCAGCGGACAGGGGCGCGAGGAGACCCAGTACTTC
TRBV7-2	TRBJ1-1	once	19	TRBD1	CASSSRPPSGGGLLTEAFF	TGTGCCAGCAGCTCACGGCCGCCTTCAGGGGGCGGATTGTTGACTGAAGCTTTCTTT
TRBV5-1	TRBJ2-5	NA	14	NA	CASSLASRTETQYF	TGCGCCAGCAGCTTGGCCTCCAGAACAGAGACCCAGTACTTC
TRBV18	TRBJ1-6	NA	14	NA	CASSLSGDNSPLHF	TGTGCCAGCTCACTATCAGGGGATAATTCACCCCTCCACTTT